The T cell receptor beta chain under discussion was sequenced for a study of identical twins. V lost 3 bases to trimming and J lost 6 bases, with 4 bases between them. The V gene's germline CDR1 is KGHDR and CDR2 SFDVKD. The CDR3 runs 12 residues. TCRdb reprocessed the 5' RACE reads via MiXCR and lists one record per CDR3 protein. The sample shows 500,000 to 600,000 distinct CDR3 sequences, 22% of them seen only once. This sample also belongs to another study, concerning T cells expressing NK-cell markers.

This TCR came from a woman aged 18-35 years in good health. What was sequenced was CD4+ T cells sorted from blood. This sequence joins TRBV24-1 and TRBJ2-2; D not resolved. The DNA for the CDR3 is TGTGCCACCAGTGATCGCCCCGGGGAGCTGTTTTTT. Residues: CATSDRPGELFF.